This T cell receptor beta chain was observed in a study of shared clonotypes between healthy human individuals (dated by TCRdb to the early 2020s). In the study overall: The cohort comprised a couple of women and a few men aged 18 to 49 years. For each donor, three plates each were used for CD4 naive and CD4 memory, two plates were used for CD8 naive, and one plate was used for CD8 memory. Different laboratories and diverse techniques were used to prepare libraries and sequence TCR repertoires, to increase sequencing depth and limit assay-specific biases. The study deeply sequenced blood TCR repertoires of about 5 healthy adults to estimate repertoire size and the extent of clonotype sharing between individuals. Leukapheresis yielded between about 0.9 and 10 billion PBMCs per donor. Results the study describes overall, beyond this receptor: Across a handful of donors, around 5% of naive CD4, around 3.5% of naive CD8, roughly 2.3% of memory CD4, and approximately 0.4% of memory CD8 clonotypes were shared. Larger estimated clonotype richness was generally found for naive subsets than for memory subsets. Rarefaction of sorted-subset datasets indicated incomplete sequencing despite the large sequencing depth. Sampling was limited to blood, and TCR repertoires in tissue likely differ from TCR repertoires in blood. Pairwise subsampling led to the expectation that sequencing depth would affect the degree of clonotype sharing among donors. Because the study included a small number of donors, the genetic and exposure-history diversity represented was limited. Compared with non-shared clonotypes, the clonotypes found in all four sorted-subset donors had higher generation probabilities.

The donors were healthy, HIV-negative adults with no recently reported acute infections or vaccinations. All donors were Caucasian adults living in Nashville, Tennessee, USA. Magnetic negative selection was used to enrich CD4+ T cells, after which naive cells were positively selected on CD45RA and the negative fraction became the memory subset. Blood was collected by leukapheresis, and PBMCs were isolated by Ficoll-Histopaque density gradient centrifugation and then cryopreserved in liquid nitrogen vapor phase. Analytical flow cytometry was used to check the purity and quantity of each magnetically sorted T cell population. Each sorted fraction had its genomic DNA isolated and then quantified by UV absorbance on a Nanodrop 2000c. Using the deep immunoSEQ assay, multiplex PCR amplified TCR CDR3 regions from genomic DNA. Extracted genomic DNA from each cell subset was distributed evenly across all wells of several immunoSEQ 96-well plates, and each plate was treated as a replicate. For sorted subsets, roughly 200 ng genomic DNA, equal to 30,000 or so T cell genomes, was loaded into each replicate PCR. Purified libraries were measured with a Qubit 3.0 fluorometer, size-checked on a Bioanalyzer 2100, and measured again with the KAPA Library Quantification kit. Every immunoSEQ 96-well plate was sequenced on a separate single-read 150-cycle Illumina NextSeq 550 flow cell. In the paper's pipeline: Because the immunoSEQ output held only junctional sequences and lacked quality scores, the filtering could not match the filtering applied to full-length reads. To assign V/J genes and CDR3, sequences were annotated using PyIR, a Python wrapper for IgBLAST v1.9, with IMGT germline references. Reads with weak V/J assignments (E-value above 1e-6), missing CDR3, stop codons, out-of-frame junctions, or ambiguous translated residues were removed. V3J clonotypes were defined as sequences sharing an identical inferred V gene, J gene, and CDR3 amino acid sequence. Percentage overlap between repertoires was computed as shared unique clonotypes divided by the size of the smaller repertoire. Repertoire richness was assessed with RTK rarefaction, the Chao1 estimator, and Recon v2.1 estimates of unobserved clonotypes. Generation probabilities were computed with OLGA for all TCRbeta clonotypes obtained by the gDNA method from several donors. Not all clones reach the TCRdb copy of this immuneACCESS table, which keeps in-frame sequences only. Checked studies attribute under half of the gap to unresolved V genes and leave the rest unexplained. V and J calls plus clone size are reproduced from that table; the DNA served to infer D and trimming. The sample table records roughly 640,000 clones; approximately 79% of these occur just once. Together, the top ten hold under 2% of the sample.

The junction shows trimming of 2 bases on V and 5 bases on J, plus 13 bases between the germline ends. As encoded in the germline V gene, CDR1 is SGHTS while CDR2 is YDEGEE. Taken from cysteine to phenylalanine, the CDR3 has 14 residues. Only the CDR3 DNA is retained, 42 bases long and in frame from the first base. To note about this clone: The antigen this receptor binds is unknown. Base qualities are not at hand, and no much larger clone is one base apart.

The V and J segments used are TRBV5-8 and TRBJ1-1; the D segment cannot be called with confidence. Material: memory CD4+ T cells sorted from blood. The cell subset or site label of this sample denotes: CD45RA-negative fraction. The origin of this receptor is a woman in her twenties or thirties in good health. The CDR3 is CASSFNVFGTEAFF. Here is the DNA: TGTGCCAGCAGCTTTAACGTTTTTGGGACTGAAGCTTTCTTT.